The rows below give T cell receptor beta chains drawn from one sample of a study of T cell responses to AZD1222 COVID-19 vaccine. Some clones are missing from TCRdb's copy, which holds only in-frame ones; the method was immunoSEQ multiplex PCR. The table lists about 120,000 clones, 80% to 90% of them singletons. The sample in question was peripheral blood, obtained on day 0 of MenACWY control vaccination. The receptor set was obtained from an adult in good health. The conserved cysteine and the conserved F or W are not part of the CDR3 here.

v_gene	len	CDR3aa
TRBV6-2/TRBV6-3	15	ASSYSNPSQAKNIQY
TRBV28	14	ASSLKVISGANVLT
TRBV18	14	ASSPNFGTGNTEAF
TRBV19	16	ASTTTGTSGVSYNEQF
TRBV24-1	12	ATTGGPSTDTQY
TRBV5-1	11	ASSLEGLLTQY
TRBV7-2	11	ASSLGQIEKLF
TRBV19	11	ATTDRVKDTQY
TRBV11-2	12	ASSSKDSSPEAF
TRBV2	12	ASVPGQGDEKLF
TRBV28	14	ASSLPVTGVRGGYT
TRBV28	14	ASSFGVRRGDEKLF
TRBV7-9	12	ASSSSGTSNVLT
TRBV5-1	16	ASSSTSGDVLSTDTQY
TRBV28	14	ASSLPPRTSGNTIY
TRBV3-1/TRBV3-2	11	ASSHDRVGGYT
TRBV28	15	ASRSDVTRTSYNEQF
TRBV7-9	13	ASSGETFPPGELF
TRBV7-8	9	ASSPSYEQY
TRBV30	12	AWKQGWGNQPQH
TRBV28	12	ASSPRQGGTEAF
TRBV7-9	11	ASSYGQSYEQY
TRBV28	13	ASKVVQGFSYEQY
TRBV30	12	AWRTGLGVTEAF
TRBV10-2	14	ASSDGSSGVSDTQY
TRBV6-2/TRBV6-3	12	ASTPWTSGEKLF
TRBV27	13	ASSPRDGSNTEAF
TRBV5-1	13	ASSFPSGDNNEQF
TRBV5-1	13	ASSFSGTGTGELF
TRBV19	11	ASSPTENYGYT
TRBV4-2	12	ASSSDGGRTEAF
TRBV2	12	ASTLTGGNSPLH
TRBV6-5	13	ASRPLPNSGNTIY
TRBV12-3/TRBV12-4	11	ASIRGGSGGYT
TRBV5-5	13	ASSLAQGALYEQY
TRBV27	12	ASSFRGMNTEAF
TRBV6-1	14	ASSGNLGGQNQPQH
TRBV18	14	ASSPGARSSYNEQF
TRBV5-1	12	ASRQDRGRGKLF
TRBV6-6	10	ASSPSDNEQF
TRBV10-3	11	AISGTGKETQY
TRBV2	12	ASSEALLKQPQH
TRBV6-6	14	ASSYSGGRGDSPLH
TRBV7-2	15	ASSLAPHPTGPGGYT
TRBV5-1	12	ASSLDWSQETQY
TRBV2	12	ASSELTGTDTQY
TRBV11-2	13	ASSLAGANTGELF
TRBV29-1	12	SVPSGTGVYGYT
TRBV6-1	12	ASSEQGAGNTIY
TRBV6-2/TRBV6-3	14	ASSSRGQGSNTEAF
TRBV6-6	11	ASRNSGANVLT
TRBV4-2	13	ASSPPAGGIYEQY
TRBV2	11	ASTTTGGNTIY
TRBV3-1/TRBV3-2	13	ASSQTSGGARELF